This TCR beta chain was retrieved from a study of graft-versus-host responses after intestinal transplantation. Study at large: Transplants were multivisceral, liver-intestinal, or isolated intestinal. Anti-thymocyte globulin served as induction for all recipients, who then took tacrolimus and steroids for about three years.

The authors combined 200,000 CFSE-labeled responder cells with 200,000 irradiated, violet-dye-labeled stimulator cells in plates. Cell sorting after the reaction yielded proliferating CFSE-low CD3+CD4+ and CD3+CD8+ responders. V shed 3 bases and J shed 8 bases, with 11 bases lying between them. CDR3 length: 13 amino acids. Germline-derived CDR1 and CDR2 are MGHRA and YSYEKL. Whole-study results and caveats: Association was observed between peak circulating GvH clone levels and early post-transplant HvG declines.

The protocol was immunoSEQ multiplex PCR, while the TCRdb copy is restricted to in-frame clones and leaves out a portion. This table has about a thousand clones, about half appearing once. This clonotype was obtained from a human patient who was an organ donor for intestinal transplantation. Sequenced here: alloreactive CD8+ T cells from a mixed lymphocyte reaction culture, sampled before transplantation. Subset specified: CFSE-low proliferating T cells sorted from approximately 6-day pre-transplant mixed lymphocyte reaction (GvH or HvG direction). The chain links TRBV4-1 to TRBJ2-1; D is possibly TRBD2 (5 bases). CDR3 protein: CASSQAGGDEQFF. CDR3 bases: TGCGCCAGCAGCCAGGCAGGAGGTGATGAGCAGTTCTTC.